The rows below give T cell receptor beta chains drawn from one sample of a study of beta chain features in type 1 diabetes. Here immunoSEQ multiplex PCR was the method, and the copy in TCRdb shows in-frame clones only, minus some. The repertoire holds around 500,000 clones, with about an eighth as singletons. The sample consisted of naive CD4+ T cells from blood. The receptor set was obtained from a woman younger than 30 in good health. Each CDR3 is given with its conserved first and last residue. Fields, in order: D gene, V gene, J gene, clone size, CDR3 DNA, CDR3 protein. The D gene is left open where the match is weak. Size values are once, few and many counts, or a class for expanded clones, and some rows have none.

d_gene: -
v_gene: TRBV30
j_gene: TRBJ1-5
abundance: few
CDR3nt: TGTGCCTGGAGTGGAGCCCCTGGCCTTAGCAATCAGCCCCAGCATTTT
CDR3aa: CAWSGAPGLSNQPQHF

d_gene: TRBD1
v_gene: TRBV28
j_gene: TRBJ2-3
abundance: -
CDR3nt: TGTGCCAGCAGGAAGACAGGGGGAGATACGCAGTATTTT
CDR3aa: CASRKTGGDTQYF

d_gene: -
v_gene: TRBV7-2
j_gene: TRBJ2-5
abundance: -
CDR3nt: TGTGCCAGCAGCCGGAACAGGGCCCGAGCAGAGACCCAGTACTTC
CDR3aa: CASSRNRARAETQYF

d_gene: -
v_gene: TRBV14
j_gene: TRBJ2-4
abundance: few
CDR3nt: TGTGCCAGCAGTCAAACAGGATTAGCCAAAAACATTCAGTACTTC
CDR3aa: CASSQTGLAKNIQYF

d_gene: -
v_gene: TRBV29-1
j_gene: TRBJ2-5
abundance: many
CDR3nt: TGCAGCGTTGGCGAAGAGACCCAGTACTTC
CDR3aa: CSVGEETQYF

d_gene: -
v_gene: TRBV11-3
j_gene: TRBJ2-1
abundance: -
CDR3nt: TGTGCCAGCAGCTTAGATAACGACAATGAGCAGTTCTTC
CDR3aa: CASSLDNDNEQFF

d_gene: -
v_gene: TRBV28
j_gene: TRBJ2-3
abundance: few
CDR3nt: TGTGCCAGCAGCCGCCCCGGGACTAGCACAGATACGCAGTATTTT
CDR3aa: CASSRPGTSTDTQYF

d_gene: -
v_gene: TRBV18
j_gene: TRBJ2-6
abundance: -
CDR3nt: TGTGCCAGCTCACCCCGTGGGCTCTCTGGGGCCAACGTCCTGACTTTC
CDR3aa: CASSPRGLSGANVLTF

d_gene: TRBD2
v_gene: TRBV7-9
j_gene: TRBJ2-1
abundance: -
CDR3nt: TGTGCCAGCAGCTCGCGCCTAGCGGGAGGGATTTTCTCCTACAATGAGCAGTTCTTC
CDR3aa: CASSSRLAGGIFSYNEQFF

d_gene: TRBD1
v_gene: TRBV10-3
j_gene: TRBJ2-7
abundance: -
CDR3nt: TGTGCCATCAGTGGAGCGGGGACAGGGGATTCCTACGAGCAGTACTTC
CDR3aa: CAISGAGTGDSYEQYF

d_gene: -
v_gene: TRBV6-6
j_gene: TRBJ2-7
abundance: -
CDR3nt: TGTGCCAGCAGTCGGACAGAGCTATACGAGCAGTACTTC
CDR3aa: CASSRTELYEQYF

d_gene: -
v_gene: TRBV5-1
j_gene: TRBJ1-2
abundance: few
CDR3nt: TGCGCCAGCTCCAGTGATGGCTACACCTTC
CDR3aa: CASSSDGYTF

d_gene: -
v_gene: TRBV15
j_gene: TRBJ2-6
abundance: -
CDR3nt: TGTGCCACCAGGAGGACAGTCAGCTCTGGGGCCAACGTCCTGACTTTC
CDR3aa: CATRRTVSSGANVLTF

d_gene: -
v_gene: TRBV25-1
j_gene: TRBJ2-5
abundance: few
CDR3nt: TGTGCCAGCAGTGACCCGACAGGCCCCGGGGAGACCCAGTACTTC
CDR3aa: CASSDPTGPGETQYF

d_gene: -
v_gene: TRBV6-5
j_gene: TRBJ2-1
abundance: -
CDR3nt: TGTGCCAGCAGTCCTGACCTCTACAATGAGCAGTTCTTC
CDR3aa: CASSPDLYNEQFF

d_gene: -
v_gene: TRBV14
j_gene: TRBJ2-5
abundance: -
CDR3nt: TGTGCCAGCAGCCAATTAAGAGGCGCGACCCAGTACTTC
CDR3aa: CASSQLRGATQYF

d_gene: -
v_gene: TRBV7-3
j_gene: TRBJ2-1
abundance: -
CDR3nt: TGTGCCAGCAGCCTTACTTCCGGGTATCATGAGCAGTTCTTC
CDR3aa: CASSLTSGYHEQFF

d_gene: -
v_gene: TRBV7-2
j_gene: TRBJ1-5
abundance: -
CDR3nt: TGTGCCAGCAGCTTAGCAGGGGTTCATCAGCCCCAGCATTTT
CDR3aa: CASSLAGVHQPQHF

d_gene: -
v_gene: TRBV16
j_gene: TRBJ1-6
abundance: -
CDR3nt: TGTGCCAGCAGCCCAATATCGGCGGCTGGGTATAATTCACCCCTCCACTTT
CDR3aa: CASSPISAAGYNSPLHF

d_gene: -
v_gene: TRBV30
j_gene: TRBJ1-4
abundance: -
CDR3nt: TGTGCCTGGACAGGCCAGGGGTATGAAAAACTGTTTTTT
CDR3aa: CAWTGQGYEKLFF

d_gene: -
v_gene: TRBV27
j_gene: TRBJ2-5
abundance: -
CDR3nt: TGTGCCAGCAGTTTATCCGGGGAGACCCAGTACTTC
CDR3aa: CASSLSGETQYF

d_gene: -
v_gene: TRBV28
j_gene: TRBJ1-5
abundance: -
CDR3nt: TGTGCCAGCCGTGAGACCAACCAGCCCCAGCATTTT
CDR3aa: CASRETNQPQHF

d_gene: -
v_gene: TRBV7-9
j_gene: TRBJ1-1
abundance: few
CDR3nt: TGTGCCAGCAGCTTAGCCGGGAACACTGAAGCTTTCTTT
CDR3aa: CASSLAGNTEAFF

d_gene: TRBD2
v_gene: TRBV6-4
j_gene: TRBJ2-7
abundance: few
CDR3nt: TGTGCCAGCAGCCGAGCAGCGGGAGGACACTACGAGCAGTACTTC
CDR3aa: CASSRAAGGHYEQYF

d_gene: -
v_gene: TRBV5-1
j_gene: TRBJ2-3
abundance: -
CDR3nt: TGCGCCAGCAGCTTACTCACAGATACGCAGTATTTT
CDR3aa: CASSLLTDTQYF

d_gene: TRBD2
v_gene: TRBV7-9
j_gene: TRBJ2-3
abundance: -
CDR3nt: TGTGCCAGCAGCTTAGCGGTCGCTAGCGGGCATGGAGATACGCAGTATTTT
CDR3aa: CASSLAVASGHGDTQYF

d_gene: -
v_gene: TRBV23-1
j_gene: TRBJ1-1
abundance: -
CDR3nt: TGCGCCAGCAGTCAAGAGGACTTGAACACTGAAGCTTTCTTT
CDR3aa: CASSQEDLNTEAFF

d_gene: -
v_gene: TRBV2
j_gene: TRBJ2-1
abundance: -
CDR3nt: TGTGCCAGCAGGGGGGCTAGCGCCTACAATGAGCAGTTCTTC
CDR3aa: CASRGASAYNEQFF

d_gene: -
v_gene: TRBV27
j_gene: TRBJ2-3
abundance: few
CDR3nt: TGTGCCAGCAGTTCCATAGATACGCAGTATTTT
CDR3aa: CASSSIDTQYF

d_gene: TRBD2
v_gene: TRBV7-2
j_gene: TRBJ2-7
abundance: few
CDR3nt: TGTGCCAGCAGCCCACGTAGCGGGAGTGGGTACGAGCAGTACTTC
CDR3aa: CASSPRSGSGYEQYF

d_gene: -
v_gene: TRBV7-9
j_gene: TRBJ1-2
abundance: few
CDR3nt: TGTGCCAGCAGCTTAGGGCCAGGGAGAGGCTACACCTTC
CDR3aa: CASSLGPGRGYTF

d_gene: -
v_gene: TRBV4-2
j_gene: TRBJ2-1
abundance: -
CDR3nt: TGTGCCAGCAGCCAAAAGGGGTTCAGCGGAGGTGAGCAGTTCTTC
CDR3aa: CASSQKGFSGGEQFF

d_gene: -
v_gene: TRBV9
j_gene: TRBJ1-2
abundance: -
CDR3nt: TGTGCCAGCAGCGTCCCAGGGTCGGCTGGCTACACCTTC
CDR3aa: CASSVPGSAGYTF

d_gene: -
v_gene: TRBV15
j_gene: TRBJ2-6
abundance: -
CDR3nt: TGTGCCACCAGCATCGCGGTCGGGGCCACTGGGGCCAACGTCCTGACTTTC
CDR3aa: CATSIAVGATGANVLTF

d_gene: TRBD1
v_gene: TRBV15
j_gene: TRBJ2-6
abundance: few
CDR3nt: TGTGCCACCAGCAGATCCATGGGACAGGGCAGCAAATCCGTCTCTGGGGCCAACGTCCTGACTTTC
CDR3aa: CATSRSMGQGSKSVSGANVLTF

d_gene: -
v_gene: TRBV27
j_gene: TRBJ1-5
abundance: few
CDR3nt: TGTGCCAGCAGTTTAAACTGGGATCAGCCCCAGCATTTT
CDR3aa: CASSLNWDQPQHF

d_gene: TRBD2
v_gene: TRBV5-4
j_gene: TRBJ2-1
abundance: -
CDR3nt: TGTGCCAGCAGCTACGAAGCGGGGGGAGACAATGAGCAGTTCTTC
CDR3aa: CASSYEAGGDNEQFF

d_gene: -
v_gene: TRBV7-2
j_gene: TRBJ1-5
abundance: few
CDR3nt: TGTGCCAGCAGCCAAGGGTCCGGGCGAGGCAATCAGCCCCAGCATTTT
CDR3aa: CASSQGSGRGNQPQHF

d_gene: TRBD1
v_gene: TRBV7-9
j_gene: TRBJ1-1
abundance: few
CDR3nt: TGTGCCAGCAGCACCGGACAGGTGAACACTGAAGCTTTCTTT
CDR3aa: CASSTGQVNTEAFF

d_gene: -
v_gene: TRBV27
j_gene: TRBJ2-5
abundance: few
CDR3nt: TGTGCCAGCAGTTTGCTAGGGGGAGATACGGTGACCCAGTACTTC
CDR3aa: CASSLLGGDTVTQYF

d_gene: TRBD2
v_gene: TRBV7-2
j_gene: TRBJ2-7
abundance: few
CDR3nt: TGTGCCAGCAGATCCGAGCGGGGGACCTACGAGCAGTACTTC
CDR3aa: CASRSERGTYEQYF

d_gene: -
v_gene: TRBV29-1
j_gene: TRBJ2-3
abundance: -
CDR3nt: TGCAGCGTTGCTGGGCTTCCAGATACGCAGTATTTT
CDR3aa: CSVAGLPDTQYF

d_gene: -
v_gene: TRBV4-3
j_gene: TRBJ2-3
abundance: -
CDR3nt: TGCGCCAGCAGCCATGCAGGGTCAGATACGCAGTATTTT
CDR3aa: CASSHAGSDTQYF

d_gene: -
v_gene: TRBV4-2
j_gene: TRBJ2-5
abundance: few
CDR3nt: TGTGCCAGCAGCCAAGATGGCCAGGGAGAGACCCAGTACTTC
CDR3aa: CASSQDGQGETQYF

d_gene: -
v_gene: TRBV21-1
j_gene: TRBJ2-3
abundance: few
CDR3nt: TGTGCCAGCAGCAAATCGACAGGGGGAAGCACAGATACGCAGTATTTT
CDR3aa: CASSKSTGGSTDTQYF

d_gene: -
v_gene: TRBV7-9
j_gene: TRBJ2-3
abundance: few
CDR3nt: TGTGCCAGCAGCTTTCGCTCAGAGGGAGATACGCAGTATTTT
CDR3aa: CASSFRSEGDTQYF

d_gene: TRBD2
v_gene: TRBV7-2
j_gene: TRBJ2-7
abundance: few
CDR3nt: TGTGCCAGCAGCCCCCGAGATAGCGGGGGGTACGAGCAGTACTTC
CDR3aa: CASSPRDSGGYEQYF

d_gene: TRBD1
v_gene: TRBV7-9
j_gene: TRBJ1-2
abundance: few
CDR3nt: TGTGCCAGCAGCTTAAGGCAGGGGGCGAGGGTCTACACCTTC
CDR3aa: CASSLRQGARVYTF

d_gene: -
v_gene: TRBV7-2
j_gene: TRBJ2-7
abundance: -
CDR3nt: TGTGCCAGCAGCTTAAACTCCCCGTACGAGCAGTACTTC
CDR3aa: CASSLNSPYEQYF

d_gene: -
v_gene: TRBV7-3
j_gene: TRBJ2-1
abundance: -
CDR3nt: TGTGCCAGCAGCTTAAACTTGGGGAGGATGTACAATGAGCAGTTCTTC
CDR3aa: CASSLNLGRMYNEQFF

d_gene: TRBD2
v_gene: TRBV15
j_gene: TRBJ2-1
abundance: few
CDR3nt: TGTGCCACCAGCAGAGATTGGGACTACTACAATGAGCAGTTCTTC
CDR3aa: CATSRDWDYYNEQFF

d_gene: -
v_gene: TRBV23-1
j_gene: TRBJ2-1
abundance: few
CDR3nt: TGCGCCAGCAGTCATTGTTGGAACGCACTGATCGTCTACAATGAGCAGTTCTTC
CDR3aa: CASSHCWNALIVYNEQFF

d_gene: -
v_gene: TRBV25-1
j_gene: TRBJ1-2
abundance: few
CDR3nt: TGTGCCAGCAGTACCTCAGCAGGGGAGTATGGCTACACCTTC
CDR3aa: CASSTSAGEYGYTF

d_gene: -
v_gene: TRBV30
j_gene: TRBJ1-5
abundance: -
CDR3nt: TGTGCCTTGAGCGAAAGAGGTACTCAGCCCCAGCATTTT
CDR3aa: CALSERGTQPQHF